This entry describes one T cell receptor (beta chain). These data are taken from a study of cytomegalovirus exposure and HLA in healthy donors. On the study more broadly: Early released data had around 88 million unique TCRs, all coming from HLA-typed donors.

With 60 Vbeta and 13 Jbeta primers, the PCR was carried out. The assay was immunoSEQ multiplex PCR, and TCRdb's table has in-frame clones only and misses some. The sample contains 160,000 or so clones, approximately 88% of which appear only once. The sequence came from a woman in her 30s in good health and CMV-seronegative. Specimen: PBMCs.

The CDR3 sequence: CSVAGSNEQFF. The CDR3 DNA reads as TGCAGCGTTGCAGGGTCCAATGAGCAGTTCTTC. This chain joins TRBV29-1 and TRBJ2-1; weak D call: TRBD1 (5 bases). Germline V gene sequence: CDR1 SQVTM, CDR2 ANQGSEA. This CDR3 has 11 amino acids. V was shortened by 4 bases and J by 6 bases, with 7 bases between the two germline ends.